The sequence of this T cell receptor (beta chain) was determined in a study of cytomegalovirus exposure and HLA in healthy donors. Findings and caveats of the study: The authors confirmed in vitro that three CMV-associated chains were specific for CMV antigens.

This clone has just a few counts. Its antigen is unknown. PCR used 60 Vbeta primers and 13 Jbeta primers. Profiling relied on immunoSEQ multiplex PCR, and the TCRdb table lists in-frame clones only, not all of them. The table includes about 120,000 clones, 60% to 85% detected once. V was clipped by 3 bases and J by 2 bases, with 8 bases between them. The CDR3 is made up of 13 amino acids. Germline V CDR1 and CDR2: ENHRY, SYGVKD. The chain uses TRBV10-3 and TRBJ2-7; D is ambiguous. Material for sequencing was PBMCs. The receptor comes from a middle-aged woman in good health and CMV-seropositive. DNA for the CDR3: TGTGCCATCAGTGACAGACATCCCTACGAGCAGTACTTC. It specifies CAISDRHPYEQYF.